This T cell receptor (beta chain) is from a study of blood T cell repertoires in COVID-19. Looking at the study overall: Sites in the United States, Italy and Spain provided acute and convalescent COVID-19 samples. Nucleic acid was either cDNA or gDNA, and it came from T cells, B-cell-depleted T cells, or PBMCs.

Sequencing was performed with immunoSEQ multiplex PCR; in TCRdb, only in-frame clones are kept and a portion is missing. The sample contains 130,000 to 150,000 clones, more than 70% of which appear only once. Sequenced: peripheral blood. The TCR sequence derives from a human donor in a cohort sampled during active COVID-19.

The CDR3: CASSPALLADWASDTQYF. CDR3 sequence (DNA): TGTGCCAGCAGCCCAGCCCTTCTGGCGGACTGGGCCTCAGATACGCAGTATTTT. The chain uses TRBV7-8 and TRBJ2-3; D might be TRBD2 (5 bases). The CDR3 runs 18 residues. Trimming left V 5 bases short and J 4 bases short, with 25 bases between. CDR1 and CDR2 (germline): SGHVS, FQNEAQ.